This T cell receptor (beta chain) was sequenced for a study of STAT5B mutations in CD4+ large granular lymphocyte leukemia. On the study more broadly: Healthy donors showed HLA-associated enrichment of the CDR3 'QG' motif. General observations from the study: TRBV06-family usage was enriched in top patient clones (8/27) versus controls (2/35). No patients shared main leukemic clonotypes, though roughly 27% appeared at low frequency elsewhere.

V was trimmed by 5 bases and J by 2 bases, leaving 14 bases between them. This CDR3 contains 15 residues. Germline CDR1 is SGHNT and CDR2 is YENEEA. Repertoires were generated with immunoSEQ multiplex PCR, while TCRdb's copy carries only in-frame clones and drops some. The sample lists about 38,000 clones, almost 85% seen once, with less than 1.5% in the top ten. With regard to this clone: Its specificity is unknown.

This rearrangement joins TRBV11-3 to TRBJ2-3; no reliable D call. This receptor was taken from a human donor in good health. The sequenced material came from CD4+ T cells from blood buffy coats. The CDR3 protein is CASSREAIDTDTQYF. The CDR3 DNA reads as TGTGCCAGCAGCCGAGAGGCGATAGACACAGATACGCAGTATTTT.